This T cell receptor (beta chain) is drawn from a study of blood T cell repertoires in COVID-19. The CDR3 extends over 16 amino acids. Trimming took 0 bases from V and 6 from J; bases not matched to a gene: 5. CDR1 and CDR2 from the germline V gene are SGDLS and YYNGEE. Assay: immunoSEQ multiplex PCR; the TCRdb copy retains only in-frame clones and omits some. The sample includes about 140,000 clones, around 81% of them seen just once. The chain employs TRBV9 and TRBJ1-6; 8 nucleotides align to TRBD1. This TCR was sampled from a human donor in a cohort sampled during active COVID-19. The sample taken for sequencing was peripheral blood. CDR3 protein: CASSVGGGQVNSPLHF. The CDR3 DNA sequence: TGTGCCAGCAGCGTAGGGGGGGGACAGGTTAATTCACCCCTCCACTTT. The variable domain in full, completed from reference TRBV9 and TRBJ1-6, reads DSGVTQTPKHLITATGQRVTLRCSPRSGDLSVYWYQQSLDQGLQFLIQYYNGEERAKGNILERFSAQQFPDLHSELNLSSLELGDSALYFCASSVGGGQVNSPLHFGNGTRLTVT.